Each of the 9 T cell receptor beta chains below was sequenced from the same sample in a study of shared clonotypes between healthy human individuals. Some clones are missing from TCRdb's copy, which holds only in-frame ones; the method was immunoSEQ multiplex PCR. The sample shows about 1.5 million clones, 95% to 99% of them seen only once. Material: naive CD4+ T cells sorted from blood. Subset here: CD45RA+ positively selected. Receptors originate from a man younger than 45 in good health.

This clone was seen only once. Distinct nucleotide sequences in the sample also encode this CDR3. The chain is built from TRBV7-7 and TRBJ2-3; no clear D gene. This CDR3 is built from 13 residues. Trimming left V 0 bases short and J 0 bases short, with 1 base between. CDR1 SSHAT and CDR2 FNYEAQ come from the germline V gene (reference sequence). CDR3 sequence reads: CASSLASTDTQYF. The CDR3 DNA is TGTGCCAGCAGCTTAGCCAGCACAGATACGCAGTATTTT.

The J gene is TRBJ1-1, the V gene TRBV5-1; 7 bases map to TRBD1. From germline, CDR1 is SGHRS and CDR2 YFSETQ. The V and J ends lost 1 base and 4 bases, in that order; junction bases with no gene match: 7. This CDR3 is built from 15 residues. CDR3: CASSLLGGSGTEAFF. CDR3 DNA sequence: TGCGCCAGCAGCTTGTTAGGGGGCAGCGGCACTGAAGCTTTCTTT.

The chain has TRBV11-3 and TRBJ2-7; unclear D gene. Germline lookup yields CDR1 SGHNT and CDR2 YENEEA. This CDR3 spans 11 amino acids. Deletions cut 2 bases from V and 6 bases from J, with 5 bases between. The CDR3 sequence: CASSLLREQYF. For the CDR3, the DNA is TGTGCCAGCAGCTTACTCCGCGAGCAGTACTTC.

In its sample, this clone was seen once. V is TRBV20-1 and J is TRBJ1-1; D unresolved. The CDR3 totals 10 residues. The V and J ends lost 4 bases and 11 bases respectively, with 11 bases between them. CDR1 is DFQATT, CDR2 SNEGSKA, per germline (reference sequence). CDR3 in amino acids: CSATGMAAFF. DNA for the CDR3: TGCAGTGCTACGGGGATGGCCGCTTTCTTT.

The gene calls are TRBV6-6 and TRBJ2-7; D is unresolved. Germline V lookup: CDR1 MNHNY, CDR2 SVGAGI (reference sequence). The length of the CDR3 is 13 residues. Trimming shortened V by 5 bases and J by 3 bases, and 11 bases separated the two germline ends. CDR3 region: CASSPRSFYEQYF. As DNA, the CDR3 is TGTGCCAGCAGTCCACGGTCTTTCTACGAGCAGTACTTC.

This clone occurred once. The rearrangement uses TRBV19 and TRBJ1-4; 10 positions match TRBD1. The CDR3 is 15 amino acids. Losses at the gene ends were 4 bases for V and 11 bases for J; bases not matched to a gene: 10. The germline CDR1 and CDR2 sequences are LNHDA and SQIVND (reference sequence). CDR3 coding DNA: TGTGCCAGTAGTAGAACCCGGGACAGGGGCGACAAACTGTTTTTT. Protein product: CASSRTRDRGDKLFF.

This chain joins TRBV7-9 and TRBJ2-3, with D maybe TRBD1 (6 bases). This CDR3 has 14 residues. Between the trimmed V and J ends, which lost 5 bases and 2 bases, there was a span of 11 bases. Per germline, CDR1 SEHNR and CDR2 FQNEAQ (reference sequence). DNA of the CDR3: TGTGCCAGCAGCACTACAGGGTCCACAGATACGCAGTATTTT. It specifies CASSTTGSTDTQYF.

V and J are TRBV28 and TRBJ1-5; D perhaps matches TRBD1 (5 bases). V lost 4 bases, J lost 4 bases, and 14 bases lay in between. From germline, CDR1 is MDHEN and CDR2 SYDVKM. This CDR3 region has 15 residues. The CDR3 DNA is TGTGCCAGCAGTTCCCCGGACACCTTGAATCAGCCCCAGCATTTT. It codes for CASSSPDTLNQPQHF.

The chain employs TRBV30 and TRBJ1-4; D might be TRBD1 (5 bases). In germline, CDR1 is GTSNPN, CDR2 SVGIG (reference sequence). Trimming pared 5 bases from V and 8 bases from J, leaving 15 bases between. The CDR3 contains 13 residues. CDR3 sequence: CAWSLRGLEKLFF. The CDR3 DNA is TGTGCCTGGTCCTTAAGGGGTTTGGAAAAACTGTTTTTT.